A selection of T cell receptor beta chains follows, all from one sample in a study of T cell responses to AZD1222 COVID-19 vaccine. Sequencing was performed with immunoSEQ multiplex PCR; in TCRdb, only in-frame clones are kept and a portion is missing. The table lists some 150,000 clones, around 93% of them singletons, with over 7.5% in the top ten. This sample comprised peripheral blood, obtained on day 0 of AZD1222 vaccination. The receptors were sampled from an adult in good health. Each CDR3 is given with its conserved first and last residue.

v_call: TRBV13
j_call: TRBJ1-6
cdr3_aa: CASSLFKNSPLHF

v_call: TRBV7-2
j_call: TRBJ1-2
cdr3_aa: CASSLDGTAYGYTF

v_call: TRBV5-1
j_call: TRBJ1-2
cdr3_aa: CASSLLGTASSGGYTF

v_call: TRBV7-8
j_call: TRBJ1-1
cdr3_aa: CASSLARMNTEAFF

v_call: TRBV10-3
j_call: TRBJ2-1
cdr3_aa: CAITRTGNVYNEQFF

v_call: TRBV25-1
j_call: TRBJ2-3
cdr3_aa: CASSDDLAGKLNTQYF

v_call: TRBV19
j_call: TRBJ1-2
cdr3_aa: CASSTPLGNGTGGRSSYGYTF

v_call: TRBV5-1
j_call: TRBJ2-3
cdr3_aa: CASSAGQGPLTDTQYF

v_call: TRBV27
j_call: TRBJ2-3
cdr3_aa: CASSGLAGPLGTDTQYF

v_call: TRBV6-5
j_call: TRBJ1-1
cdr3_aa: CASTGYMDTEAFF

v_call: TRBV7-9
j_call: TRBJ2-2
cdr3_aa: CASSFGTTNTGELFF

v_call: TRBV12-3/TRBV12-4
j_call: TRBJ1-4
cdr3_aa: CASSLAGEKLFF

v_call: TRBV5-1
j_call: TRBJ1-1
cdr3_aa: CASSLGTTNTEAFF

v_call: TRBV19
j_call: TRBJ2-7
cdr3_aa: CATGIAYEQYF

v_call: TRBV11-3
j_call: TRBJ1-2
cdr3_aa: CASSSGRNYGYTF

v_call: TRBV6-1
j_call: TRBJ2-7
cdr3_aa: CASSGGQGSTTYEQYF

v_call: TRBV25-1
j_call: TRBJ1-2
cdr3_aa: CASSSTGRSYGYTF

v_call: TRBV5-4
j_call: TRBJ2-7
cdr3_aa: CASSFRDGSYEQYF

v_call: TRBV2
j_call: TRBJ1-3
cdr3_aa: CASSDDRYPGNTIYF

v_call: TRBV7-3
j_call: TRBJ1-1
cdr3_aa: CASSLGGWPEAFF

v_call: TRBV6-5
j_call: TRBJ1-2
cdr3_aa: CASSPGLRGYTF

v_call: TRBV5-1
j_call: TRBJ2-3
cdr3_aa: CASSGDPRGSTDTQYF

v_call: TRBV4-1
j_call: TRBJ1-2
cdr3_aa: CASSHPGTAAPYGYTF

v_call: TRBV3-1/TRBV3-2
j_call: TRBJ1-2
cdr3_aa: CASSQGGTGNYGYTF

v_call: TRBV5-1
j_call: TRBJ1-2
cdr3_aa: CASSLDLTGIGVRGYTF

v_call: TRBV5-6
j_call: TRBJ1-2
cdr3_aa: CASRKTGRGGYTF

v_call: TRBV28
j_call: TRBJ1-6
cdr3_aa: CASLSANSPLHF

v_call: TRBV7-2
j_call: TRBJ2-1
cdr3_aa: CASSRTSGNEQFF

v_call: TRBV19
j_call: TRBJ2-7
cdr3_aa: CASRIRAGGYEQYF

v_call: TRBV18
j_call: TRBJ1-1
cdr3_aa: CASSLSSGVHTEAFF

v_call: TRBV9
j_call: TRBJ2-7
cdr3_aa: CASSAGGEQYF

v_call: TRBV27
j_call: TRBJ1-1
cdr3_aa: CASSLTAGPGAFF

v_call: TRBV6-6
j_call: TRBJ1-5
cdr3_aa: CASRLAGGRQPQHF

v_call: TRBV18
j_call: TRBJ1-3
cdr3_aa: CASSHSQGTGNTIYF

v_call: TRBV5-1
j_call: TRBJ2-3
cdr3_aa: CASSPPGRFRTDTQYF

v_call: TRBV21-1
j_call: TRBJ2-7
cdr3_aa: CASTHIPLQGNLYEQYF

v_call: TRBV19
j_call: TRBJ1-6
cdr3_aa: CASSGTYRNSPLHF

v_call: TRBV29-1
j_call: TRBJ1-4
cdr3_aa: CSVTGGLTNEKLFF

v_call: TRBV7-9
j_call: TRBJ1-1
cdr3_aa: CASSPAVGAFF

v_call: TRBV7-9
j_call: TRBJ1-4
cdr3_aa: CASSLGSGGNEKLFF

v_call: TRBV5-6
j_call: TRBJ1-3
cdr3_aa: CASSFHPSEVRGNTIYF

v_call: TRBV9
j_call: TRBJ2-2
cdr3_aa: CASSVINTGELFF

v_call: TRBV6-5
j_call: TRBJ2-1
cdr3_aa: CASSRLARLGDEQFF

v_call: TRBV7-9
j_call: TRBJ2-1
cdr3_aa: CASSLVPAGGWNEQFF

v_call: TRBV19
j_call: TRBJ2-5
cdr3_aa: CASSMAGGAETQYF

v_call: TRBV20-1
j_call: TRBJ1-2
cdr3_aa: CSARGADGYTF

v_call: TRBV18
j_call: TRBJ1-5
cdr3_aa: CASSIGDSYQPQHF

v_call: TRBV7-2
j_call: TRBJ2-1
cdr3_aa: CASRMSGAFSYNEQFF

v_call: TRBV11-3
j_call: TRBJ2-3
cdr3_aa: CASSSRGGTTDTQYF

v_call: TRBV18
j_call: TRBJ2-5
cdr3_aa: CASSPNRGPGETQYF